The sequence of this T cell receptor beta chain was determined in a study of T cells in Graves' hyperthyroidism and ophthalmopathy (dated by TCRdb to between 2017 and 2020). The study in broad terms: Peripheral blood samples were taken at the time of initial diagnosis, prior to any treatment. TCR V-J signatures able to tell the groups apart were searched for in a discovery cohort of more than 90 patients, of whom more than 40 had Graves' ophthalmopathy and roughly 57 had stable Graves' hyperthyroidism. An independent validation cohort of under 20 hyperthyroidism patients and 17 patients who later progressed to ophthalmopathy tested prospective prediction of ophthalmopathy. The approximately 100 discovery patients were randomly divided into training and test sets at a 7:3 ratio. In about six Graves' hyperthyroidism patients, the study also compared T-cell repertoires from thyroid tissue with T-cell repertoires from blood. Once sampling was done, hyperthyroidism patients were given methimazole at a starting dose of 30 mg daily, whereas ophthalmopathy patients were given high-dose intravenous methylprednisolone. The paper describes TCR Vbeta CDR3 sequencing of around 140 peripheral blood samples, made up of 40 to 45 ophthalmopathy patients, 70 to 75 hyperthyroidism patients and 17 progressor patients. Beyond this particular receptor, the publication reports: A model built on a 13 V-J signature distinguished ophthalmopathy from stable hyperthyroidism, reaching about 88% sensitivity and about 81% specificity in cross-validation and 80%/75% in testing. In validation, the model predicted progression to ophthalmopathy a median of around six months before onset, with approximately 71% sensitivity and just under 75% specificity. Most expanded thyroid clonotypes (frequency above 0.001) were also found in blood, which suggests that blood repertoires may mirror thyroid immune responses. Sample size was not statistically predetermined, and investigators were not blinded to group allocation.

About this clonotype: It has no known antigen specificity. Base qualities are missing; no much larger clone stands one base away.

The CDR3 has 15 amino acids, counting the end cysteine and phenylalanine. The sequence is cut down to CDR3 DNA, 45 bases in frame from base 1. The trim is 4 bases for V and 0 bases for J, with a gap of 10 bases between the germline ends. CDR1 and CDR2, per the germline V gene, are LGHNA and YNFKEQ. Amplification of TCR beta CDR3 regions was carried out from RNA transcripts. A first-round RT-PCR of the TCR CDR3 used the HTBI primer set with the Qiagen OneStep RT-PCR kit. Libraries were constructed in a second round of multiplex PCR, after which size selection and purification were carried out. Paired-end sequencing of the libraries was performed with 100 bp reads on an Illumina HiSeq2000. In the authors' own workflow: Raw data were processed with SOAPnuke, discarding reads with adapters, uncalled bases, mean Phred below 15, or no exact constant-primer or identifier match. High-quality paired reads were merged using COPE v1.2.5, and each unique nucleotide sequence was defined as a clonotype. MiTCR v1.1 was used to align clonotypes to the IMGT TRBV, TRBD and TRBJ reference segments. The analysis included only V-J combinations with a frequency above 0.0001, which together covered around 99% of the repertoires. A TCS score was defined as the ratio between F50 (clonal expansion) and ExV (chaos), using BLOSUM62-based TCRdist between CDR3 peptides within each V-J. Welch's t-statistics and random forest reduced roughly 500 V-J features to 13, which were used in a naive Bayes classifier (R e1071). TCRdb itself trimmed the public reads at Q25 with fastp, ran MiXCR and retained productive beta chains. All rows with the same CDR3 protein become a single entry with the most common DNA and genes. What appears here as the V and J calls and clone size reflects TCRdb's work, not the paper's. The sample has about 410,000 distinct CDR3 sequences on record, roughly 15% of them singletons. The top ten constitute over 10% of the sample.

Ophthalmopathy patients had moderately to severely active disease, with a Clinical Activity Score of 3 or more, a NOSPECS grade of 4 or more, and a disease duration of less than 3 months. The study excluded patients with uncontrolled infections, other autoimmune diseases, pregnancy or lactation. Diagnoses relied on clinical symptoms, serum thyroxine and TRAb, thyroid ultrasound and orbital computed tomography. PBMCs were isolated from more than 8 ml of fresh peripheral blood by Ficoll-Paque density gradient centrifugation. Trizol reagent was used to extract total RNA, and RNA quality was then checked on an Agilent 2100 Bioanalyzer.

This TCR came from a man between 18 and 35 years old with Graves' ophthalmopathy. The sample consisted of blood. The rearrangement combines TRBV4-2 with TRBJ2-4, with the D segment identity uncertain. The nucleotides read TGTGCCAGCAGCCTCAACCCCGGAGCCAAAAACATTCAGTACTTC. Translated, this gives CASSLNPGAKNIQYF.